These 26 T cell receptor beta chains were sequenced from one sample in a study of blood T cell repertoires in COVID-19. The table came from immunoSEQ multiplex PCR; TCRdb's copy has only in-frame clones and leaves some out. The repertoire consists of about 370,000 clones, with 75% to 90% occurring once and the leading ten covering about 1%. The sample consisted of PBMCs or T cells enriched from blood (not recorded which). These TCRs come from a man younger than 35 who had recovered from COVID-19.

The V call is TRBV4-3, the J call TRBJ1-5; 8 bases map to TRBD1. The CDR3 totals 14 residues. J gave up 5 bases and V 4 bases, and 4 bases lay outside the gene matches. In germline, CDR1 is LGHNA, CDR2 YSLEER. CDR3 protein: CASSRGTGDQPQHF. In nucleotides, the CDR3 is TGCGCCAGCAGCCGTGGGACAGGCGATCAGCCCCAGCATTTT.

To note about this clone: The identical CDR3 is also encoded by other nucleotide sequences in the sample. This sequence joins TRBV5-1 and TRBJ1-1, with D possibly matching TRBD1 (5 bases). The CDR3 spans 14 residues. Between the trimmed V and J ends, which lost 2 bases and 1 base, there was a span of 9 bases. The germline CDR1 and CDR2 sequences are SGHRS and YFSETQ. The CDR3 loop is CASSLQVQNTEAFF. Written as DNA, the CDR3 is TGCGCCAGCAGCTTACAGGTACAGAACACTGAAGCTTTCTTT.

CDR3 in amino acids: CSASMRGNTIYF. The CDR3 DNA reads as TGCAGTGCTAGTATGAGGGGAAACACCATATATTTT. The chain employs TRBV20-1 and TRBJ1-3; D is ambiguous. The CDR3 extends over 12 amino acids. V was trimmed by 3 bases and J by 4 bases, leaving 7 bases between them. The germline V gene encodes CDR1 DFQATT and CDR2 SNEGSKA (reference sequence).

This clone turned up a few times. The rearrangement joins TRBV15 to TRBJ1-1; D is possibly TRBD1 (5 bases). Germline V gives CDR1 LNHNV, CDR2 YYDKDF (reference sequence). V was pared by 1 base and J by 0 bases, with 6 bases between. This CDR3 comprises 14 residues. The CDR3 loop reads CATSRGGVNTEAFF. CDR3 DNA: TGTGCCACCAGCAGAGGGGGGGTGAACACTGAAGCTTTCTTT. Full variable domain (remainder filled in from reference TRBV15 and TRBJ1-1): DAMVIQNPRYQVTQFGKPVTLSCSQTLNHNVMYWYQQKSSQAPKLLFHYYDKDFNNEADTPDNFQSRRPNTSFCFLDIRSPGLGDTAMYLCATSRGGVNTEAFFGQGTRLTVV.

The chain joins TRBV27 to TRBJ2-5, with a possible D match to TRBD2 (6 bases). There are 16 residues in the CDR3. Germline V gene sequence: CDR1 MNHEY, CDR2 SMNVEV (reference sequence). V lost 5 bases and J lost 2, with 18 bases in between. Here the CDR3 reads CASSPPRVGGQETQYF. In DNA, the CDR3 is TGTGCCAGCAGTCCCCCGAGGGTGGGGGGTCAAGAGACCCAGTACTTC.

The chain links TRBV13 to TRBJ1-1; D ambiguous. Trimming took 0 bases from V and 4 from J, leaving 12 bases between them. Germline-derived CDR1 and CDR2 are PRHDT and FYEKMQ (reference sequence). This CDR3 is built from 15 residues. The CDR3 bases are TGTGCCAGCAGCTTAGGTCGGGGTCGGGGCACTGAAGCTTTCTTT. Translating it yields CASSLGRGRGTEAFF.

This chain links TRBV28 with TRBJ2-7; the D gene is possibly TRBD1 (6 bases). V gave up 6 bases and J gave up 6 bases, with 15 bases separating them. There are 13 residues in the CDR3. In germline, CDR1 is MDHEN, CDR2 SYDVKM. The CDR3 is CASRPGQFSEQYF. CDR3 in DNA: TGTGCCAGCAGACCTGGACAGTTCTCCGAGCAGTACTTC.

This chain joins TRBV6-6 and TRBJ2-3; 7 bases line up with TRBD1. CDR1 and CDR2 from the germline V gene are MNHNY and SVGAGI (reference sequence). V trimming: 6 bases; J trimming: 2 bases; junction bases outside the gene matches: 11. The CDR3 is 16 residues long. CDR3 nucleotide sequence: TGTGCCAGCAGCCGCGGTGGCAGGGGGTTCACAGATACGCAGTATTTT. This gives the protein CASSRGGRGFTDTQYF.

This chain connects TRBV14 to TRBJ1-1; the match to TRBD1 covers 7 bases. Germline CDR1 is SGHDN and CDR2 is FVKESK. The CDR3 totals 14 residues. Trimming took 1 base from V and 10 from J; bases not matched to a gene: 9. The CDR3 loop reads CASSQARQGRVAFF. DNA of the CDR3: TGTGCCAGCAGCCAAGCCCGACAGGGAAGAGTAGCTTTCTTT.

V is TRBV10-3 and J is TRBJ1-5, with D unclear. Germline V lookup: CDR1 ENHRY, CDR2 SYGVKD. CDR3 size: 14 residues. The V gene lost 1 base and the J gene lost 3 bases, with 7 bases spanning the gap. Here the CDR3 reads CAISEYPNNQPQHF. The CDR3 nucleotides read TGTGCCATCAGTGAGTATCCAAACAATCAGCCCCAGCATTTT.

The chain employs TRBV18 and TRBJ1-2; D possibly corresponds to TRBD1 (6 bases). The CDR3 totals 18 residues. V gave up 3 bases and J gave up 2 bases, with 22 bases separating them. Germline loops: CDR1 KGHSH, CDR2 LQKENI. The CDR3 sequence is CASSPASGAPTINYGYTF. In DNA form, the CDR3 reads TGTGCCAGCTCACCCGCATCAGGGGCGCCGACGATCAACTATGGCTACACCTTC.

V and J are TRBV7-2 and TRBJ1-4, with D maybe TRBD1 (6 bases). V was pared by 6 bases and J by 8 bases, with 13 bases between. CDR1 and CDR2 from the germline V gene are SGHTA and FQGNSA. The CDR3 totals 13 residues. CDR3 DNA sequence: TGTGCCAGCAGTTTTGACAGGCGCGAAAAACTGTTTTTT. This codes for CASSFDRREKLFF.

The chain links TRBV19 to TRBJ2-2, with TRBD1 identical over 8 bases. J gave up 1 base and V 4 bases, and 11 bases lay outside the gene matches. This CDR3 is 18 amino acids long. Per the germline V gene, CDR1 is LNHDA and CDR2 is SQIVND (reference sequence). CDR3 in amino acids: CASSTFRAGGWNTGELFF. CDR3 nucleotides: TGTGCCAGTAGTACCTTTCGGGCAGGGGGCTGGAACACCGGGGAGCTGTTTTTT.

This clone was observed once. This chain joins TRBV7-6 and TRBJ2-7, with 7 bases fitting TRBD1. Trimming at V came to 4 bases and at J to 5 bases, leaving 11 bases not matched to a gene. The CDR3 loop spans 15 amino acids. Germline CDR1 reads SGHVS; CDR2 reads FNYEAQ. CDR3 region: CASSSLGQYTDEQYF. The CDR3, as DNA: TGTGCCAGCAGCTCTTTGGGACAGTACACCGACGAGCAGTACTTC.

This rearrangement joins TRBV11-2 to TRBJ2-5; a possible D gene is TRBD2 (5 bases). V lost 1 base and J lost 3, with 12 bases in between. The CDR3 contains 15 residues. The V gene's germline CDR1 is SGHAT and CDR2 FQNNGV. CDR3 sequence reads: CASSLGLAREETQYF. In DNA form, the CDR3 reads TGTGCCAGCAGCTTAGGCCTAGCTCGGGAAGAGACCCAGTACTTC.

In its sample, this clone was seen once. This rearrangement joins TRBV5-1 to TRBJ1-6, with 8 nucleotides matching TRBD1. The CDR3 extends over 20 amino acids. Losses at the gene ends were 4 bases for V and 0 bases for J; bases not matched to a gene: 15. Germline V gene data show CDR1 as SGHRS and CDR2 as YFSETQ. CDR3 DNA: TGCGCCAGCAGCCCGGGGACAGGCCTGAGTTTCAGCTCCTATAATTCACCCCTCCACTTT. It specifies CASSPGTGLSFSSYNSPLHF. The full variable domain, completed using reference TRBV5-1 and TRBJ1-6, is KAGVTQTPRYLIKTRGQQVTLSCSPISGHRSVSWYQQTPGQGLQFLFEYFSETQRNKGNFPGRFSGRQFSNSRSEMNVSTLELGDSALYLCASSPGTGLSFSSYNSPLHFGNGTRLTVT.

This chain connects TRBV7-9 to TRBJ2-4; 8 bases are a match to TRBD1. After removal of 4 bases from V and 1 base from J, the junction contained 9 bases not matched to a gene. Per germline, CDR1 SEHNR and CDR2 FQNEAQ (reference sequence). The CDR3 covers 17 residues. CDR3: CASSYATQGGAKNIQYF. The CDR3 DNA is TGTGCCAGCAGCTACGCAACACAGGGGGGCGCCAAAAACATTCAGTACTTC.

This rearrangement joins TRBV24-1 to TRBJ1-2; maybe TRBD1 (5 bases). Germline CDR1 reads KGHDR; CDR2 reads SFDVKD. The CDR3 extends over 13 amino acids. V was clipped by 0 bases and J by 8 bases, with 9 bases between them. CDR3 nucleotides: TGTGCCACCAGTGATTTGCAGGGAGGCGGCTACACCTTC. This gives the protein CATSDLQGGGYTF.

Here the CDR3 reads CASSPSRGPQETQYF. DNA of the CDR3: TGTGCCAGCAGCCCCTCGCGGGGACCCCAAGAGACCCAGTACTTC. The chain is built from TRBV6-6 and TRBJ2-5; D perhaps matches TRBD2 (6 bases). Germline-derived CDR1 and CDR2 are MNHNY and SVGAGI (reference sequence). The CDR3 is made up of 15 amino acids. Trimming shortened V by 6 bases and J by 1 base, and 15 bases separated the two germline ends.

V is TRBV11-2 and J is TRBJ1-2; 7 bases align to TRBD1. Germline CDR1 SGHAT, CDR2 FQNNGV. The CDR3 is 13 amino acids. With V trimmed by 5 bases and J by 3 bases, 3 bases remained unmatched. The CDR3 sequence: CASSPQGYYGYTF. CDR3 sequence (DNA): TGTGCCAGCAGCCCACAGGGGTACTATGGCTACACCTTC.

The chain recombines TRBV24-1 with TRBJ2-6, with 7 bases that match TRBD1. Germline loops: CDR1 KGHDR, CDR2 SFDVKD. This CDR3 is built from 15 residues. Germline trimming cut 6 bases from V and 2 bases from J; bases unmatched to any gene: 3. This CDR3 reads CATSTGVPGANVLTF. DNA for the CDR3: TGTGCCACCAGTACAGGGGTTCCTGGGGCCAACGTCCTGACTTTC.

CDR3 in DNA: TGTGCCTGGAGTCGGACAGGGTTTAATTCACCCCTCCACTTT. This encodes CAWSRTGFNSPLHF. The gene calls are TRBV30 and TRBJ1-6, with 8 bases identical to TRBD1. CDR1 is GTSNPN, CDR2 SVGIG, per germline (reference sequence). V shed 2 bases and J 6 bases; nucleotides not matched to a gene: 3. The CDR3 is 14 residues long.

This clone was picked up a small number of times. The rearrangement joins TRBV3-1 (or the pseudogene TRBV3-2) to TRBJ2-7; D is undetermined. The ends were cut back, 6 bases at V and 2 bases at J, with 11 bases in the middle. The CDR3 covers 13 residues. Germline CDR1 LGHDT, CDR2 YNNKEL (reference sequence). The CDR3 region is CASSLGPTYEQYF. DNA for the CDR3: TGTGCCAGCAGTCTGGGCCCGACCTACGAGCAGTACTTC.

The chain joins TRBV4-1 to TRBJ1-5; possibly TRBD1 for D (6 bases). The CDR3 covers 17 residues. Germline V gene lookup returns CDR1 MGHRA and CDR2 YSYEKL. The V gene lost 3 bases and the J gene lost 0 bases, with 15 bases spanning the gap. The DNA for the CDR3 is TGCGCCAGCAGCCAGGAAGGACAGCCCTATAGCAATCAGCCCCAGCATTTT. This encodes CASSQEGQPYSNQPQHF.

The J gene is TRBJ2-2, the V gene TRBV2, with TRBD2 matching 12 bases. This CDR3 is built from 15 residues. The ends lost 6 bases at V and 6 bases at J; junction bases unmatched: 5. The V gene's germline CDR1 is SNHLY and CDR2 FYNNEI. The CDR3 spells CASRATSGSSGELFF. CDR3 coding DNA: TGTGCCAGCAGAGCGACTAGCGGGAGCTCCGGGGAGCTGTTTTTT.

The chain employs TRBV9 and TRBJ1-5; D remains unclear. The germline V and J ends were trimmed by 3 bases and 0 bases, with 10 bases remaining between them. CDR1 and CDR2 (germline): SGDLS, YYNGEE. This CDR3 comprises 15 residues. The CDR3 is CASSGGEVSNQPQHF. CDR3 in DNA: TGTGCCAGCAGCGGTGGGGAGGTTAGCAATCAGCCCCAGCATTTT.